A single sample is the source of the 14 T cell receptor beta chains below, sequenced in a study of PD-1 blockade in classical Hodgkin lymphoma. This sample's time point: cycle 4 day 1 (C4D1), after 6 weeks of nivolumab. There was relapse after autologous stem cell transplantation in every patient, and there was variation in brentuximab vedotin exposure. From thawed PBMCs, CD4+ T cells were purified using magnetic negative selection. Data came from immunoSEQ multiplex PCR; TCRdb stores just in-frame clones and leaves some out. This table has about 27,000 clones, 85% to 90% appearing once. The starting material was CD4+ T cells from blood, obtained before the fourth cycle of nivolumab. All receptors come from a human donor with classical Hodgkin lymphoma.

CDR3 sequence: CASSAWTSGAYNEQFF. CDR3 in DNA: TGTGCCAGCAGCGCTTGGACTAGCGGAGCCTACAATGAGCAGTTCTTC. The J gene is TRBJ2-1, the V gene TRBV7-2; 10 bases map to TRBD2. This CDR3 is 16 amino acids long. Germline CDR1 is SGHTA and CDR2 is FQGNSA. The trim removed 5 bases at V and 2 bases at J, leaving 6 bases unmatched. The complete variable domain, with remaining parts taken from reference TRBV7-2 and TRBJ2-1, reads GAGVSQSPSNKVTEKGKDVELRCDPISGHTALYWYRQSLGQGLEFLIYFQGNSAPDKSGLPSDRFSAERTGGSVSTLTIQRTQQEDSAVYLCASSAWTSGAYNEQFFGPGTRLTVL.

V and J are TRBV28 and TRBJ1-2, with no clear D. The CDR3 spans 14 residues. The ends were cut back, 2 bases at V and 9 bases at J, with 16 bases in the middle. CDR1 and CDR2 (germline): MDHEN, SYDVKM. CDR3 region: CASSLGSGGMSYTF. The CDR3 DNA sequence: TGTGCCAGCAGTTTAGGTTCGGGCGGTATGAGCTACACCTTC.

The V gene is TRBV6-1, the J gene TRBJ2-4; 11 bases map to TRBD2. This CDR3 is 17 amino acids long. J gave up 8 bases and V 3 bases, and 12 bases lay outside the gene matches. CDR1 is MNHNS, CDR2 SASEGT, per germline. CDR3 amino acids: CASSEAGVAGGRDIQYF. The DNA for the CDR3 is TGTGCCAGCAGTGAGGCCGGAGTAGCGGGAGGGCGGGACATTCAGTACTTC.

The chain is built from TRBV29-1 and TRBJ1-1; D call uncertain. V was clipped by 7 bases and J by 3 bases, with 15 bases between them. CDR1 and CDR2 from the germline V gene are SQVTM and ANQGSEA. This CDR3 is 13 amino acids long. CDR3 DNA: TGCAGCGGGCTGGAGTCCTCGTACACTGAAGCTTTCTTT. Translating gives CSGLESSYTEAFF.

The chain is built from TRBV7-8 and TRBJ2-1, with no clear D. V was trimmed by 5 bases and J by 7 bases, leaving 18 bases between them. Per germline, CDR1 SGHVS and CDR2 FQNEAQ. CDR3 length: 15 amino acids. As DNA, the CDR3 is TGTGCCAGCAGCCCGTACCGCTACGTGGTAAATGAGCAGTTCTTC. This codes for CASSPYRYVVNEQFF.

This rearrangement joins TRBV7-2 to TRBJ1-2, with a possible D match to TRBD1 (6 bases). CDR1 and CDR2 from the germline V gene are SGHTA and FQGNSA. The CDR3 spans 15 residues. Trimming removed 3 bases from V and 4 bases from J, with 15 bases in between. The CDR3 DNA is TGTGCCAGCAGCTTTAGTCTGGACAGAACCTATGGCTACACCTTC. It yields the protein CASSFSLDRTYGYTF. The full variable domain, its missing parts supplied by reference TRBV7-2 and TRBJ1-2, is GAGVSQSPSNKVTEKGKDVELRCDPISGHTALYWYRQSLGQGLEFLIYFQGNSAPDKSGLPSDRFSAERTGGSVSTLTIQRTQQEDSAVYLCASSFSLDRTYGYTFGSGTRLTVV.

The rearrangement uses TRBV5-6 and TRBJ1-6, with D possibly TRBD1 on 5 matching bases. V was clipped by 1 base and J by 9 bases, with 14 bases between them. The germline gives CDR1 SGHDT, CDR2 YYEEEE. CDR3 length equals 15 residues. CDR3 loop: CASSLSWGDRSPLHF. The CDR3 nucleotides are TGTGCCAGCAGCTTGTCGTGGGGGGATCGTTCACCCCTCCACTTT. Complete variable domain (other parts from reference TRBV5-6 and TRBJ1-6): DAGVTQSPTHLIKTRGQQVTLRCSPKSGHDTVSWYQQALGQGPQFIFQYYEEEERQRGNFPDRFSGHQFPNYSSELNVNALLLGDSALYLCASSLSWGDRSPLHFGNGTRLTVT.

The CDR3: CASSPGTGGFQSYEQYF. The CDR3 DNA reads as TGTGCCAGCAGTCCCGGGACAGGGGGCTTTCAGTCCTACGAGCAGTACTTC. The gene calls are TRBV28 and TRBJ2-7; 12 bases agree with TRBD1. The CDR3 length is 17 residues. Trimming at V came to 5 bases and at J to 1 base, leaving 9 bases not matched to a gene. CDR1 is MDHEN and CDR2 is SYDVKM in the germline V gene.

The table lists this clone with a count of one. The genes are TRBV19 and TRBJ2-1; TRBD2 matches at 11 bases. Germline V gene lookup returns CDR1 LNHDA and CDR2 SQIVND (reference sequence). This CDR3 has 16 amino acids. The J segment lost 3 bases and the V segment lost 1 base, leaving 2 bases of the junction unmatched. CDR3 bases: TGTGCCAGTAGTATAGCCCTAGCGGGAGGCTACAATGAGCAGTTCTTC. It translates to CASSIALAGGYNEQFF.

V and J are TRBV6-4 and TRBJ2-3, with 7 bases matching TRBD2. The CDR3 runs to 16 residues. The V and J ends lost 0 bases and 0 bases, in that order; junction bases with no gene match: 3. Germline assignment: CDR1 MRHNA and CDR2 SNTAGT. The CDR3 coding sequence is TGTGCCAGCAGTGACTCTGGGAGGGGAAGCACAGATACGCAGTATTTT. This gives the protein CASSDSGRGSTDTQYF.

This clone was seen once. The chain joins TRBV13 to TRBJ2-5, with 8 bases aligning to TRBD1. Germline V gene data show CDR1 as PRHDT and CDR2 as FYEKMQ (reference sequence). The J segment lost 4 bases and the V segment lost 4 bases, leaving 8 bases of the junction unmatched. The CDR3 runs 15 residues. CDR3 bases: TGTGCCAGCAGCTCATGGGGCAGGGGGCGAGAGACCCAGTACTTC. Amino acid sequence: CASSSWGRGRETQYF.

The rearrangement uses TRBV11-3 and TRBJ2-1, with 8 bases that match TRBD2. This CDR3 spans 15 amino acids. Germline lookup yields CDR1 SGHNT and CDR2 YENEEA. The trim removed 1 base at V and 5 bases at J, leaving 4 bases unmatched. The CDR3 loop is CASSLGGRIDNEQFF. CDR3 coding DNA: TGTGCCAGCAGCTTAGGCGGGAGGATCGACAATGAGCAGTTCTTC.

V gene TRBV15 combines with J gene TRBJ2-4; 10 bases map to TRBD2. CDR1 and CDR2 (germline): LNHNV, YYDKDF (reference sequence). This CDR3 has 15 residues. The trim removed 4 bases at V and 8 bases at J, leaving 8 bases unmatched. CDR3 DNA: TGTGCCACCAGCATAAGCGGGAGGGCCGGAGACATTCAGTACTTC. It yields the protein CATSISGRAGDIQYF.

This chain uses TRBV29-1 with TRBJ2-1, with 8 bases identical to TRBD2. This CDR3 spans 16 amino acids. J lost 6 bases, V lost 6 bases, and 16 bases had no gene match. Germline CDR1 and CDR2: SQVTM and ANQGSEA. The CDR3 here is CSVEGRWREAVNEQFF. The CDR3, as DNA: TGCAGCGTAGAGGGGAGGTGGCGGGAGGCGGTCAATGAGCAGTTCTTC.